This T cell receptor (beta chain) was recorded in a study of cytomegalovirus exposure and HLA in healthy donors. General study results and limits: For most subjects, TCR beta sequences were reported to predict HLA-A and HLA-B alleles with accuracy.

60 Vbeta and 13 Jbeta primers were used in PCR. In the original workflow: An analysis performed later counted about 80 million unique TCR beta chains (roughly 11 million of them shared). The repertoire was sequenced with immunoSEQ multiplex PCR; TCRdb's copy has only in-frame clones and lacks some. V, J and clone size are taken as reported in that table, and D and trimming were inferred from the DNA itself. The sample lists some 200,000 clones, approximately 67% occurring once. This clone was seen a handful of times. The target antigen is unknown. V trimming: 7 bases; J trimming: 5 bases; junction bases outside the gene matches: 9. This CDR3 spans 15 amino acids. Per germline, CDR1 SGHNT and CDR2 YYREEE (reference sequence).

Source material: PBMCs. This sequence was found in a man aged 35-49 years in good health and CMV-seronegative. The chain combines TRBV5-4 with TRBJ2-1; 10 bases match TRBD2. In DNA, the CDR3 is TGTGCCAGCTTGGGACGGACTAGCGGACACAATGAGCAGTTCTTC. Translation: CASLGRTSGHNEQFF.